These T cell receptor beta chains were read from a single sample in a study of human T cells and chemical hapten exposure. TCRdb re-called the RACE reads with MiXCR, one entry per CDR3 protein. The table includes about 380,000 distinct CDR3 sequences, around 6% detected once. Sample: whole blood, taken in connection with sensitization to the hapten diphenylcyclopropenone (DPC). Receptor source: a woman between 18 and 29 years old with alopecia areata. Some clones in this sample may be carry-over from other donors' samples. The CDR3 runs from the conserved cysteine through the conserved F or W. A D gene is named only where the DNA matches it firmly. Not every row has a clone size; where given, it reads once, few, many or a size class.

J: TRBJ2-3; size: .; length: 12; D: .; V: TRBV5-4; CDR3: CASKSYTDTQYF; DNA: TGTGCCAGCAAAAGTTACACAGATACGCAGTATTTT
J: TRBJ1-5; size: many; length: 15; D: .; V: TRBV5-1; CDR3: CASSLDMRSGQPQHF; DNA: TGCGCCAGCAGCTTAGACATGCGGTCGGGTCAGCCCCAGCATTTT
J: TRBJ1-6; size: many; length: 17; D: .; V: TRBV6-2/TRBV6-3; CDR3: CASSYLGKTMGNSPLHF; DNA: TGTGCCAGCAGTTACCTGGGCAAGACTATGGGTAATTCACCCCTCCACTTT
J: TRBJ2-7; size: many; length: 14; D: .; V: TRBV6-2/TRBV6-3; CDR3: CASSYSRGSYEQYF; DNA: TGTGCCAGCAGTTACAGCCGGGGTAGCTACGAGCAGTACTTC
J: TRBJ2-7; size: .; length: 18; D: .; V: TRBV7-7; CDR3: CASSLIPNFWGPTSGQYF; DNA: TGTGCTAGCAGCTTAATCCCTAACTTTTGGGGGCCTACGTCGGGGCAGTACTTC
J: TRBJ1-1; size: few; length: 14; D: TRBD1; V: TRBV9; CDR3: CASSPPGTDVGAFF; DNA: TGTGCCAGCAGCCCCCCCGGGACAGATGTCGGAGCTTTCTTT
J: TRBJ1-6; size: many; length: 14; D: TRBD1; V: TRBV6-2/TRBV6-3; CDR3: CASVPGQGFLPLHF; DNA: TGTGCCAGCGTCCCCGGACAGGGGTTTCTACCCCTCCACTTT
J: TRBJ1-1; size: few; length: 13; D: .; V: TRBV3-1; CDR3: CASSPGFRSVAFF; DNA: TGTGCCAGCAGCCCGGGGTTCCGTTCGGTGGCTTTCTTT
J: TRBJ2-7; size: few; length: 17; D: .; V: TRBV23-1; CDR3: CASSPRKKGLIGDEQYF; DNA: TGCGCCAGCAGCCCGAGGAAAAAGGGATTAATCGGCGACGAGCAGTACTTC
J: TRBJ2-7; size: many; length: 15; D: TRBD2; V: TRBV28; CDR3: CASSLGRASFYEQYF; DNA: TGTGCCAGCAGTTTAGGGAGGGCGTCCTTTTACGAGCAGTACTTC
J: TRBJ2-5; size: few; length: 13; D: TRBD1; V: TRBV10-3; CDR3: CAISEGTGETQYF; DNA: TGTGCCATCAGTGAGGGGACAGGAGAGACCCAGTACTTC
J: TRBJ2-2; size: few; length: 15; D: .; V: TRBV2; CDR3: CASRLRALNTGELFF; DNA: TGTGCCAGCAGGTTGCGGGCCCTGAACACCGGGGAGCTGTTTTTT
J: TRBJ1-2; size: many; length: 18; D: TRBD1; V: TRBV28; CDR3: CASSLSGFRRQGNYGYTF; DNA: TGTGCCAGCAGTTTAAGCGGTTTTCGTAGACAGGGAAACTATGGCTACACCTTC
J: TRBJ2-6; size: many; length: 15; D: .; V: TRBV6-2/TRBV6-3; CDR3: CASSSTSSGANVLTF; DNA: TGTGCCAGCAGTTCTACTAGCTCTGGGGCCAACGTCCTGACTTTC
J: TRBJ2-2; size: .; length: 16; D: .; V: TRBV13; CDR3: CASSLGDKANTGELFF; DNA: TGTGCCAGCAGCTTAGGGGACAAAGCGAACACCGGGGAGCTGTTTTTT
J: TRBJ2-3; size: few; length: 15; D: .; V: TRBV2; CDR3: CASSETGLYTDTQYF; DNA: TGTGCCAGCAGTGAAACAGGACTTTACACAGATACGCAGTATTTT
J: TRBJ2-5; size: .; length: 15; D: TRBD1; V: TRBV9; CDR3: CASSPPIGGVETQYF; DNA: TGTGCCAGCAGCCCTCCGATAGGGGGCGTAGAGACCCAGTACTTC
J: TRBJ1-2; size: .; length: 13; D: .; V: TRBV20-1; CDR3: CSARDYRVTGYTF; DNA: TGCAGTGCTAGAGATTACAGGGTAACAGGCTACACCTTC
J: TRBJ2-3; size: .; length: 13; D: .; V: TRBV6-5; CDR3: CASSYSYQGVKYF; DNA: TGTGCCAGCAGTTACTCGTACCAGGGAGTAAAGTATTTT
J: TRBJ2-3; size: .; length: 15; D: .; V: TRBV4-2; CDR3: CASSQGRYSRDTQYF; DNA: TGTGCCAGCAGCCAAGGGAGGTATTCCCGGGATACGCAGTATTTT
J: TRBJ1-2; size: few; length: 12; D: .; V: TRBV7-2; CDR3: CASSFGTYGYTF; DNA: TGTGCCAGCAGCTTTGGAACCTATGGCTACACCTTC
J: TRBJ1-4; size: many; length: 14; D: .; V: TRBV4-3; CDR3: CASSQGTVNEKLFF; DNA: TGCGCCAGCAGCCAAGGGACAGTTAATGAAAAACTGTTTTTT
J: TRBJ1-1; size: many; length: 14; D: .; V: TRBV10-1; CDR3: CASSEESSNTEAFF; DNA: TGCGCCAGCAGTGAGGAATCATCGAACACTGAAGCTTTCTTT
J: TRBJ2-3; size: .; length: 14; D: .; V: TRBV13; CDR3: CASSLVLNSDTQYF; DNA: TGTGCCAGCAGCTTAGTTCTTAATTCAGATACGCAGTATTTT
J: TRBJ1-2; size: few; length: 14; D: .; V: TRBV12-3/TRBV12-4; CDR3: CASSLGQSLYGYTF; DNA: TGTGCCAGCAGTTTAGGACAGAGCCTTTATGGCTACACCTTC
J: TRBJ1-1; size: many; length: 14; D: .; V: TRBV27; CDR3: CASSSLLSPSEAFF; DNA: TGTGCCAGCAGTTCGTTATTATCCCCATCAGAAGCTTTCTTT
J: TRBJ1-1; size: many; length: 14; D: TRBD1; V: TRBV7-2; CDR3: CASSSGTVGTEAFF; DNA: TGTGCCAGCAGCTCCGGGACAGTTGGGACTGAAGCTTTCTTT
J: TRBJ2-7; size: few; length: 14; D: .; V: TRBV29-1; CDR3: CSVVPGTARDEQYF; DNA: TGCAGCGTTGTCCCCGGGACGGCAAGAGACGAGCAGTACTTC
J: TRBJ1-1; size: few; length: 15; D: TRBD1; V: TRBV29-1; CDR3: CSVRGTGDSNTEAFF; DNA: TGCAGCGTTAGGGGGACAGGGGACTCAAACACTGAAGCTTTCTTT
J: TRBJ1-1; size: many; length: 13; D: .; V: TRBV5-1; CDR3: CASSLASATEAFF; DNA: TGCGCCAGCAGCTTGGCGAGTGCGACTGAAGCTTTCTTT
J: TRBJ1-2; size: many; length: 13; D: .; V: TRBV6-5; CDR3: CASSPVELYGYTF; DNA: TGTGCCAGCAGTCCGGTGGAGCTATATGGCTACACCTTC
J: TRBJ1-2; size: many; length: 14; D: TRBD1; V: TRBV7-9; CDR3: CASSLARQGASYTF; DNA: TGTGCCAGCAGCTTAGCGCGCCAGGGGGCCAGCTACACCTTC
J: TRBJ2-7; size: few; length: 15; D: TRBD2; V: TRBV2; CDR3: CASSEPLAGSYEQYF; DNA: TGTGCCAGCAGTGAACCCCTAGCGGGGTCCTACGAGCAGTACTTC
J: TRBJ2-4; size: .; length: 15; D: .; V: TRBV6-2/TRBV6-3; CDR3: CASSYLSLAKNIQYF; DNA: TGTGCCAGCAGTTACCTAAGTCTAGCCAAAAACATTCAGTACTTC
J: TRBJ1-4; size: many; length: 10; D: .; V: TRBV6-6; CDR3: CASSLSRLFF; DNA: TGTGCCAGCAGCCTCAGTCGGCTGTTTTTT
J: TRBJ2-1; size: few; length: 14; D: .; V: TRBV12-5; CDR3: CASGLRDTYNEQFF; DNA: TGTGCTAGTGGTTTGAGAGACACCTACAATGAGCAGTTCTTC
J: TRBJ2-5; size: few; length: 16; D: .; V: TRBV7-9; CDR3: CASSFPQRDGDETQYF; DNA: TGTGCCAGCAGCTTCCCTCAAAGGGACGGCGATGAGACCCAGTACTTC
J: TRBJ1-1; size: many; length: 12; D: .; V: TRBV28; CDR3: CASRLGGTEAFF; DNA: TGTGCCAGCAGGTTGGGGGGGACTGAAGCTTTCTTT
J: TRBJ2-5; size: many; length: 12; D: .; V: TRBV7-6; CDR3: CASSTRQETQYF; DNA: TGTGCCAGCAGCACAAGACAAGAGACCCAGTACTTC
J: TRBJ2-7; size: .; length: 14; D: TRBD2; V: TRBV9; CDR3: CASSFREGWSEQYF; DNA: TGTGCCAGCAGCTTCCGGGAGGGTTGGAGTGAGCAGTACTTC
J: TRBJ1-6; size: many; length: 17; D: .; V: TRBV9; CDR3: CASSSREGNSYNSPLHF; DNA: TGTGCCAGCAGCTCCCGGGAGGGAAACTCCTATAATTCACCCCTCCACTTT
J: TRBJ1-5; size: few; length: 16; D: .; V: TRBV4-2; CDR3: CASSQVEGRVYQPQHF; DNA: TGTGCCAGCAGCCAAGTTGAGGGGCGCGTATATCAGCCCCAGCATTTT
J: TRBJ2-4; size: few; length: 17; D: .; V: TRBV2; CDR3: CASGLTWGRLAKNIQYF; DNA: TGTGCCAGCGGACTGACTTGGGGGCGTCTAGCCAAAAACATTCAGTACTTC
J: TRBJ1-2; size: many; length: 14; D: .; V: TRBV4-2; CDR3: CASSQVTGLYGYTF; DNA: TGTGCCAGCAGCCAAGTGACGGGCCTCTATGGCTACACCTTC
J: TRBJ2-3; size: few; length: 13; D: .; V: TRBV12-3/TRBV12-4; CDR3: CASSLRDFRTQYF; DNA: TGTGCCAGCAGTCTCCGGGACTTTCGTACGCAGTATTTT
J: TRBJ1-2; size: many; length: 15; D: TRBD1; V: TRBV7-9; CDR3: CAIRQGVPFNYGYTF; DNA: TGTGCCATCAGACAGGGAGTCCCTTTTAACTATGGCTACACCTTC
J: TRBJ2-2; size: .; length: 14; D: .; V: TRBV6-2/TRBV6-3; CDR3: CASTVPVFTGELFF; DNA: TGTGCCAGCACCGTCCCGGTCTTCACCGGGGAGCTGTTTTTT
J: TRBJ1-1; size: many; length: 14; D: .; V: TRBV6-6; CDR3: CASSYYSMNTEAFF; DNA: TGTGCCAGCAGTTACTACAGCATGAACACTGAAGCTTTCTTT
J: TRBJ1-1; size: few; length: 15; D: .; V: TRBV29-1; CDR3: CSVDGGPTMNTEAFF; DNA: TGCAGCGTTGATGGAGGCCCCACAATGAACACTGAAGCTTTCTTT
J: TRBJ1-1; size: few; length: 14; D: .; V: TRBV13; CDR3: CASRLLMGDTEAFF; DNA: TGTGCCAGCAGGCTACTAATGGGGGACACTGAAGCTTTCTTT
J: TRBJ1-5; size: many; length: 17; D: TRBD1; V: TRBV6-2/TRBV6-3; CDR3: CASSYPITGTGNQPQHF; DNA: TGTGCCAGCAGTTACCCTATCACCGGGACAGGTAATCAGCCCCAGCATTTT
J: TRBJ2-7; size: few; length: 15; D: .; V: TRBV18; CDR3: CASSPPDGYSYEQYF; DNA: TGTGCCAGCTCACCGCCGGACGGATACTCCTACGAGCAGTACTTC
J: TRBJ2-7; size: few; length: 15; D: .; V: TRBV12-3/TRBV12-4; CDR3: CASSATSRLSYEQYF; DNA: TGTGCCAGCAGCGCCACTAGCCGCCTCTCCTACGAGCAGTACTTC
J: TRBJ2-1; size: many; length: 16; D: TRBD2; V: TRBV5-3; CDR3: CARSSRLAGRRNEQFF; DNA: TGTGCCAGAAGCTCCCGGCTAGCGGGGAGGAGGAATGAGCAGTTCTTC
J: TRBJ1-1; size: few; length: 16; D: .; V: TRBV13; CDR3: CASSLTISGAAAEAFF; DNA: TGTGCCAGCAGCTTAACTATTTCGGGGGCAGCTGCTGAAGCTTTCTTT